This T cell receptor (beta chain) was observed in a study of neurological immune-mediated disorders. The sorted libraries were made from under 1.2 million CD4+ or CD8+ T cells. The table lists this clonotype with many counts. Its antigen is as yet unknown. The method for making cDNA was 5'RACE, and it used 10-nucleotide random UMIs. TCRdb analysed the 5' RACE reads with MiXCR anew, one entry per CDR3 protein. Among 20,000 to 25,000 distinct CDR3 sequences, 5% to 7% were seen once, and the ten largest hold about 45%. CDR1 is LGHNA, CDR2 YSLEER, per germline. The CDR3 extends over 17 amino acids. J was trimmed by 4 bases and V by 0 bases; bases with no gene match: 7. Study-level findings and limits: HTLV-1-associated myelopathy had the most TCR clonal expansion, and multiple sclerosis had the least, less than healthy controls.

The TCR originated in a man aged 18 to 30 in good health. Sample: CD8+ T cells from blood. The chain has TRBV4-3 and TRBJ2-2; 8 bases line up with TRBD2. The CDR3 region is CASSQDRGGAGTGELFF. The CDR3, as DNA: TGCGCCAGCAGCCAAGATCGGGGGGGCGCCGGCACCGGGGAGCTGTTTTTT.